This T cell receptor (beta chain) derives from a study of cytomegalovirus exposure and HLA in healthy donors. Researchers ran the PCR with 60 Vbeta and 13 Jbeta primers. The table came from immunoSEQ multiplex PCR; TCRdb's copy has only in-frame clones and leaves some out. The sample has around 150,000 clones, approximately 9% seen once. Germline values: CDR1 SGDLS, CDR2 YYNGEE. V lost 0 bases, J lost 2 bases, and 9 bases lay in between. This CDR3 is 14 amino acids long. Source material: PBMCs. The V and J genes are TRBV9 and TRBJ2-7, with TRBD2 as a possible D gene (7 bases). The receptor was derived from a male donor in good health and CMV-seronegative. This CDR3 reads CASSVGGGAYEQYF. The CDR3 coding sequence is TGTGCCAGCAGCGTAGGAGGGGGGGCCTACGAGCAGTACTTC. Using reference TRBV9 and TRBJ2-7 for the parts outside the CDR3, the full variable domain is DSGVTQTPKHLITATGQRVTLRCSPRSGDLSVYWYQQSLDQGLQFLIQYYNGEERAKGNILERFSAQQFPDLHSELNLSSLELGDSALYFCASSVGGGAYEQYFGPGTRLTVT.